This paragraph reports one TCR beta chain. Primers: 60 Vbeta forward and 13 Jbeta reverse. Here immunoSEQ multiplex PCR was the method, and the copy in TCRdb shows in-frame clones only, minus some. Altogether about 110,000 clones are present, roughly four fifths being singletons, with the ten largest covering approximately 1.3%. These data come from a study of cytomegalovirus exposure and HLA in healthy donors. The CDR3 covers 14 residues. The V gene lost 3 bases and the J gene lost 0 bases, with 7 bases spanning the gap. Looked up from germline, CDR1 is SGHAT and CDR2 is FQNNGV. Sequenced sample: PBMCs. The clonotype comes from a woman under 40 in good health and CMV-seronegative. This chain connects TRBV11-2 to TRBJ2-3, with D possibly matching TRBD2 (5 bases). This CDR3 is CASSFSASTDTQYF. CDR3 bases: TGTGCCAGCAGCTTTAGCGCAAGCACAGATACGCAGTATTTT.